In its sample, the clone carrying this T cell receptor (beta chain) was seen a few times. The ends were cut back, 2 bases at V and 1 base at J, with 14 bases in the middle. The CDR3 length is 16 residues. Germline V gene sequence: CDR1 SGHAT, CDR2 FQNNGV. Clones were sequenced by immunoSEQ multiplex PCR, and TCRdb holds only the in-frame ones, with some missing. This table holds almost 85,000 clones, around 89% found once. This sample was included in a study of blood T cell repertoires in COVID-19. This TCR was sampled from a woman aged 45 to 65 with acute COVID-19. This chain uses TRBV11-2 with TRBJ1-1, with D tentatively TRBD1 (6 bases). Input material: PBMCs or T cells enriched from blood (not recorded which). CDR3 bases: TGTGCCAGCAGCTTAACAGTCCAGGGACAGAACACTGAAGCTTTCTTT. Encoded protein: CASSLTVQGQNTEAFF.